The 20 T cell receptor beta chains reported below all come from one sample, sequenced in a study of blood T cell repertoires in COVID-19. Method: immunoSEQ multiplex PCR; TCRdb's copy keeps in-frame clones and lacks some. The repertoire holds over 250,000 clones, with around 79% as singletons. Specimen: peripheral blood. Receptor source: a woman of 80 years or more with acute or convalescent COVID-19.

V usage is TRBV5-5 and J usage is TRBJ2-5; D might be TRBD2 (5 bases). The V gene's germline CDR1 is SGHKS and CDR2 YYEKEE (reference sequence). This CDR3 has 13 amino acids. Trimming removed 2 bases at V and 5 bases at J, with 10 bases between. The CDR3 is CASSLPPGETQYF. For the CDR3, the DNA is TGTGCCAGCAGCTTACCGCCGGGGGAGACCCAGTACTTC.

V and J are TRBV18 and TRBJ1-1; D call uncertain. V lost 1 base and J 5 bases, leaving 14 bases between the germline ends. Per the germline V gene, CDR1 is KGHSH and CDR2 is LQKENI. The CDR3 runs to 15 residues. The CDR3 protein is CASSPREIPGTEAFF. CDR3 sequence (DNA): TGTGCCAGCTCACCACGTGAGATTCCGGGGACTGAAGCTTTCTTT.

To note about this clone: Compared with germline, one end of the junction differs, possibly owing to a read error. The chain is built from TRBV6-1 and TRBJ1-2; D is uncertain. There are 11 residues in the CDR3. CDR1 is MNHNS and CDR2 is SASEGT in the germline V gene. The CDR3 is CASSEAPGSYF. CDR3 in DNA: TGTGCCAGCAGTGAAGCACCGGGATCCTATTTC.

The rearrangement joins TRBV18 to TRBJ1-2; maybe TRBD1 (6 bases). The CDR3 is 15 amino acids. Per germline, CDR1 KGHSH and CDR2 LQKENI. V shed 2 bases and J shed 6 bases, with 16 bases lying between them. This chain's CDR3 is CASSPTGTTLHGYTF. CDR3 bases: TGTGCCAGCTCACCAACCGGGACAACACTACATGGCTACACCTTC.

The chain couples TRBV4-1 to TRBJ2-4; the match to TRBD2 covers 7 bases. Germline V gives CDR1 MGHRA, CDR2 YSYEKL. The CDR3 runs 15 residues. With 2 bases clipped from V and 5 bases from J, the junction kept 6 bases outside the gene matches. The CDR3 loop is CASSQHGLGENIQYF. Here the CDR3 DNA reads TGCGCCAGCAGCCAACACGGACTAGGGGAAAACATTCAGTACTTC.

This chain joins TRBV19 and TRBJ1-1, with 8 bases aligning to TRBD1. The V segment lost 6 bases and the J segment 5 bases; nucleotides outside the gene matches: 5. Germline V gives CDR1 LNHDA, CDR2 SQIVND (reference sequence). This CDR3 contains 13 residues. CDR3 in amino acids: CASSKQGGTEAFF. Here the CDR3 DNA reads TGTGCCAGTAGCAAACAGGGGGGGACTGAAGCTTTCTTT.

The chain has TRBV5-6 and TRBJ1-3; no definite D call. Trimming shortened V by 0 bases and J by 0 bases, and 7 bases separated the two germline ends. The CDR3 totals 15 residues. CDR1 and CDR2 from the germline V gene are SGHDT and YYEEEE. CDR3: CASSLGAHSGNTIYF. CDR3 in DNA: TGTGCCAGCAGCTTGGGGGCCCACTCTGGAAACACCATATATTTT.

The chain carries TRBV5-4 and TRBJ2-3; 8 bases map to TRBD1. The CDR3 extends over 14 amino acids. J was trimmed by 0 bases and V by 7 bases; bases with no gene match: 4. Germline V CDR1 and CDR2: SGHNT, YYREEE (reference sequence). For the CDR3, the DNA is TGTGCCAGCGGTGACAGGGGCAGCACAGATACGCAGTATTTT. Its protein is CASGDRGSTDTQYF.

This clone was seen just once. This chain uses TRBV5-1 with TRBJ2-5; D ambiguous. Germline CDR1 reads SGHRS; CDR2 reads YFSETQ. The V and J ends lost 0 bases and 0 bases respectively, with 6 bases between them. This CDR3 is built from 14 residues. This chain's CDR3 is CASSLAANQETQYF. Here the CDR3 DNA reads TGCGCCAGCAGCTTGGCCGCGAACCAAGAGACCCAGTACTTC. Complete variable domain (other parts from reference TRBV5-1 and TRBJ2-5): KAGVTQTPRYLIKTRGQQVTLSCSPISGHRSVSWYQQTPGQGLQFLFEYFSETQRNKGNFPGRFSGRQFSNSRSEMNVSTLELGDSALYLCASSLAANQETQYFGPGTRLLVL.

The gene calls are TRBV25-1 and TRBJ1-2; possibly TRBD1 for D (6 bases). The V gene lost 3 bases and the J gene lost 3 bases, with 17 bases spanning the gap. Per the germline V gene, CDR1 is MGHDK and CDR2 is SYGVNS. This CDR3 comprises 16 residues. The CDR3: CASSDVGTLSYYGYTF. DNA of the CDR3: TGTGCCAGCAGTGATGTCGGGACATTGTCTTACTATGGCTACACCTTC.

The chain's CDR3 is CASSFDSRYGYTF. CDR3 coding DNA: TGTGCCAGCAGTTTCGACAGTCGGTATGGCTACACCTTC. V and J are TRBV12-3 or TRBV12-4 and TRBJ1-2; D might be TRBD1 (5 bases). The CDR3 covers 13 residues. The V gene lost 3 bases and the J gene lost 5 bases, with 10 bases spanning the gap.

In its sample, this clone was seen once. The chain has TRBV27 and TRBJ2-7; 9 bases map to TRBD2. This CDR3 has 18 residues. Unmatched junction bases numbered 11, after V lost 2 bases and J lost 0 bases. CDR1 is MNHEY and CDR2 is SMNVEV in the germline V gene (reference sequence). CDR3 coding DNA: TGTGCCAGCAGTTTACGGGTCCCTAGCGGGGTTAACTCCTACGAGCAGTACTTC. Translated: CASSLRVPSGVNSYEQYF.

V and J are TRBV18 and TRBJ1-2, with 7 nucleotides matching TRBD1. The CDR3 contains 17 residues. J gave up 5 bases and V 3 bases, and 15 bases lay outside the gene matches. Germline assignment: CDR1 KGHSH and CDR2 LQKENI. The chain's CDR3 is CASSPAAGTEGGYGYTF. In DNA form, the CDR3 reads TGTGCCAGCTCACCCGCCGCGGGGACAGAGGGCGGGTATGGCTACACCTTC.

J is TRBJ1-2 and V is TRBV29-1, with TRBD1 matching over 11 bases. This CDR3 contains 15 residues. Trimming cost V 1 base and J 7 bases; bases outside gene matches: 8. CDR1 is SQVTM and CDR2 is ANQGSEA in the germline V gene. The CDR3 region is CSVEAPDRGRGGYTF. The DNA of the CDR3 is TGCAGCGTTGAAGCCCCGGACAGGGGGCGAGGTGGCTACACCTTC.

The chain carries TRBV30 and TRBJ1-2; D is possibly TRBD1 (6 bases). V was clipped by 2 bases and J by 4 bases, with 8 bases between them. This CDR3 region has 12 residues. Looked up from germline, CDR1 is GTSNPN and CDR2 is SVGIG (reference sequence). The CDR3 sequence is CAWSKGVYGYTF. The CDR3 DNA reads TGTGCCTGGAGTAAGGGGGTCTATGGCTACACCTTC.

J is TRBJ1-4 and V is TRBV4-2; TRBD1 might be the D (5 bases). The CDR3 loop spans 14 amino acids. V lost 1 base and J 7 bases, leaving 10 bases between the germline ends. The germline CDR1 and CDR2 sequences are LGHNA and YNFKEQ. The CDR3 loop reads CASSQGGTLEKLFF. CDR3 bases: TGTGCCAGCAGCCAAGGGGGGACTCTTGAAAAACTGTTTTTT.

This clone was recorded a few times. The chain recombines TRBV7-2 with TRBJ2-5, with TRBD1 matching 11 bases. Trimming took 0 bases from V and 3 from J; bases not matched to a gene: 3. CDR1 and CDR2 (germline): SGHTA, FQGNSA. The CDR3 length is 16 residues. In DNA, the CDR3 is TGTGCCAGCAGCTTAGCGGGACAGGGGGTCAAAGAGACCCAGTACTTC. This sequence encodes CASSLAGQGVKETQYF.

CDR3 sequence: CASSPFLAGSYEQYF. For the CDR3, the DNA is TGTGCCAGCTCACCATTCCTAGCGGGATCCTACGAGCAGTACTTC. The V call is TRBV18, the J call TRBJ2-7; 9 bases match TRBD2. The germline CDR1 and CDR2 sequences are KGHSH and LQKENI. Trimming removed 2 bases from V and 1 base from J; junction bases left unmatched: 3. CDR3 length: 15 residues.

V usage is TRBV18 and J usage is TRBJ2-1, with a tentative D call TRBD2 (6 bases). CDR3 length equals 16 residues. CDR1 is KGHSH, CDR2 LQKENI, per germline. The ends were cut back, 2 bases at V and 7 bases at J, with 18 bases in the middle. CDR3 nucleotides: TGTGCCAGCTCACCAAGTGTCGTTCTAGCGTCTAATGAGCAGTTCTTC. Its translation is CASSPSVVLASNEQFF.

The chain couples TRBV5-1 to TRBJ2-7; 12 bases are shared with TRBD1. The germline gives CDR1 SGHRS, CDR2 YFSETQ. The CDR3 contains 14 residues. V lost 4 bases to trimming and J lost 7 bases; unmatched junction nucleotides: 6. CDR3: CASSRGQGAKEQYF. The DNA for the CDR3 is TGCGCCAGCAGCAGGGGACAGGGGGCGAAGGAGCAGTACTTC.